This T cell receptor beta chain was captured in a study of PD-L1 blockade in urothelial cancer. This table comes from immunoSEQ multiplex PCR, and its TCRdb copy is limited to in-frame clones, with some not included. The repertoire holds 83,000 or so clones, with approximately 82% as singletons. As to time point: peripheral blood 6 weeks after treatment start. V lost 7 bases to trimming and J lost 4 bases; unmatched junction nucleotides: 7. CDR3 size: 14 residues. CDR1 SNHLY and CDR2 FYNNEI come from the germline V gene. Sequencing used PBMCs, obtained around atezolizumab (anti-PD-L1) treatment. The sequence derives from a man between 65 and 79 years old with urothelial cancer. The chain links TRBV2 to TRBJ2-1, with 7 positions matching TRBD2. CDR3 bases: TGTGCCAGCACCGGGGGGTCCTTATACAATGAGCAGTTCTTC. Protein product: CASTGGSLYNEQFF.